Many counts were recorded for the clone carrying this TCR beta chain. The antigen is undetermined. This sample was taken from a study of T cell repertoires in cytomegalovirus infection. Study-level results: Cumulated frequencies of public TCR beta families served to identify carriers of CMV plus the relevant HLA. The ex vivo response was dominated by HLA-C-restricted CMV-specific TCR beta clonotypes.

The CDR3 runs to 13 residues. Trimming took 1 base from V and 6 from J, leaving 7 bases between them. Germline V gives CDR1 SGHVS, CDR2 FQNEAQ. TCRdb passed the reads through MiXCR, listing each CDR3 protein once. Here the sample spans about 76,000 distinct CDR3 sequences, 3.5% to 4.5% being singletons. Source material: PBMCs. V gene TRBV7-8 combines with J gene TRBJ1-3; no definite D call. The sequence was collected from a human donor in good health (CMV status not recorded). Some clones in this sample may be carry-over from other donors' samples. Here the CDR3 DNA reads TGTGCCAGCAGCTTAGAGCTGAAAAACACCATATATTTT. It is translated as CASSLELKNTIYF.